Listed here are 26 T cell receptor beta chains from one sample, sequenced in a study of neurological immune-mediated disorders. TCRdb independently ran MiXCR on the 5' RACE reads; one entry per CDR3 protein. The sample yields 50,000 or so distinct CDR3 sequences, more than 3% seen once. Sequences were obtained from PBMCs. The receptors were sampled from a man aged 25-40 years with multiple sclerosis.

The chain is built from TRBV7-9 and TRBJ2-3, with D possibly being TRBD2 (6 bases). The germline CDR1 and CDR2 sequences are SEHNR and FQNEAQ (reference sequence). The CDR3 loop spans 21 amino acids. V was clipped by 5 bases and J by 6 bases, with 36 bases between them. Here the CDR3 DNA reads TGTGCCAGCAGCGAGACTAGTTTCGGCACTCATCTGGCGCGGCGCGGGGATACGCAGTATTTT. Encoded protein: CASSETSFGTHLARRGDTQYF.

On this clonotype: A read error may account for a junction end that differs from germline. The V call is TRBV7-6, the J call TRBJ2-6; TRBD1 is a possible D gene (5 bases). The CDR3 length is 18 residues. The germline V gene encodes CDR1 SGHVS and CDR2 FNYEAQ. DNA for the CDR3: TGTGCCAGCAGCTTAGCAGCAGGCCGGATCTCTGGGGCCAAAGTCCTGACTTTC. Protein: CASSLAAGRISGAKVLTF.

This clonotype was observed at least ten times. This sequence joins TRBV12-3 or TRBV12-4 and TRBJ2-7; 7 bases match TRBD1. The CDR3 extends over 14 amino acids. Trimming at V came to 5 bases and at J to 2 bases, leaving 6 bases not matched to a gene. The CDR3 sequence: CASSDRDSTYEQYF. The CDR3 coding sequence is TGTGCCAGCAGTGACAGGGACAGCACCTACGAGCAGTACTTC.

The table lists this clonotype with many counts. The gene calls are TRBV18 and TRBJ2-1; TRBD2 matches 7 bases. This CDR3 is built from 17 residues. The V segment lost 4 bases and the J segment 1 base; nucleotides outside the gene matches: 10. Germline V gene lookup returns CDR1 KGHSH and CDR2 LQKENI. This chain's CDR3 is CASSRTPLAESYNEQFF. The CDR3 DNA reads TGTGCCAGCTCACGAACCCCGCTAGCGGAATCCTACAATGAGCAGTTCTTC.

This clonotype was detected many times. The chain combines TRBV5-1 with TRBJ2-1; 11 nucleotides match TRBD2. The CDR3 has 16 amino acids. V was pared by 3 bases and J by 5 bases, with 7 bases of the junction left unmatched. The V gene's germline CDR1 is SGHRS and CDR2 YFSETQ. The CDR3 sequence: CASSSKLAGENNEQFF. CDR3 nucleotide sequence: TGCGCCAGCAGCTCGAAACTAGCGGGAGAGAACAATGAGCAGTTCTTC.

This clonotype was observed at least ten times. Here the CDR3 reads CASSDYFQETQYF. The CDR3 region has the DNA TGTGCCAGCAGTGACTACTTCCAAGAGACCCAGTACTTC. The chain is built from TRBV2 and TRBJ2-5; D is ambiguous. This CDR3 is built from 13 residues. Germline CDR1 is SNHLY and CDR2 is FYNNEI. V was pared by 3 bases and J by 1 base, with 6 bases between.

On this clonotype: Given a much more abundant clone one base away, this may be a read error. The CDR3 nucleotides are TGTGCCAGCAGTGAAGTAAGCGTCCAAGAGACCCAGTACTTC. Protein product: CASSEVSVQETQYF. The rearrangement joins TRBV2 to TRBJ2-5; D is uncertain. This CDR3 has 14 residues. CDR1 SNHLY and CDR2 FYNNEI come from the germline V gene. The V gene lost 1 base and the J gene lost 1 base, with 7 bases spanning the gap.

This clonotype was detected many times. The genes are TRBV12-5 and TRBJ1-2; D uncertain. V was cut by 7 bases and J by 4 bases, with 22 bases left in between. The CDR3 length is 16 residues. Germline lookup yields CDR1 LGHNT and CDR2 FRNRAP. CDR3 in DNA: TGTGCTAGTGTCCTCAAGTTCGTTCGACCGATCTATGGCTACACCTTC. It yields the protein CASVLKFVRPIYGYTF.

The sample holds many counts of this clonotype. The chain is built from TRBV5-1 and TRBJ1-2; 8 bases are a match to TRBD1. Looked up from germline, CDR1 is SGHRS and CDR2 is YFSETQ. This CDR3 region has 14 residues. The trim removed 2 bases at V and 4 bases at J, leaving 4 bases unmatched. This chain's CDR3 is CASSFRQGSYGYTF. In nucleotides, the CDR3 is TGCGCCAGCAGCTTTCGACAGGGGTCCTATGGCTACACCTTC.

This clonotype was seen only a few times. A much bigger clone sits one base away, suggesting this may be a read error. The chain joins TRBV7-8 to TRBJ2-7; tentatively, D is TRBD2 (5 bases). V was pared by 3 bases and J by 7 bases, with 16 bases between. The CDR3 consists of 14 residues. Germline loops: CDR1 SGHVS, CDR2 FQNEAQ. CDR3 residues: CASSFRERVGEQYF. The CDR3 DNA reads as TGTGCCAGCAGCTTCCGGGAAAGGGTGGGGGAGCAGTACTTC.

This clonotype was observed many times. The chain combines TRBV5-1 with TRBJ2-7; D may be TRBD1 or TRBD2 (5 bases each). The CDR3 covers 17 residues. V lost 1 base, J lost 0 bases, and 17 bases lay in between. The germline gives CDR1 SGHRS, CDR2 YFSETQ. CDR3 sequence reads: CASSLRPRDQTSYEQYF. CDR3 nucleotide sequence: TGCGCCAGCAGCTTGCGACCCCGGGACCAGACCTCCTACGAGCAGTACTTC.

This clonotype has a handful of counts. The chain has TRBV2 and TRBJ2-7, with D possibly TRBD2 on 5 matching bases. V dropped 8 bases and J dropped 3 bases, with 8 bases sitting between them. This CDR3 is 11 amino acids long. Germline V CDR1 and CDR2: SNHLY, FYNNEI. The CDR3 DNA sequence: TGTGCCAGCTTAGCGAACTACGAGCAGTACTTC. Residues: CASLANYEQYF.

At least ten counts were recorded for this clonotype. This chain uses TRBV28 with TRBJ2-3; 8 nucleotides match TRBD2. Per the germline V gene, CDR1 is MDHEN and CDR2 is SYDVKM. Unmatched junction bases numbered 2, after V lost 6 bases and J lost 0 bases. The CDR3 is 14 amino acids. Here the CDR3 reads CASRIAGSTDTQYF. CDR3 bases: TGTGCCAGCAGAATAGCGGGGAGCACAGATACGCAGTATTTT.

This clonotype showed up many times. The chain combines TRBV9 with TRBJ2-1; TRBD2 matches at 7 bases. Germline values: CDR1 SGDLS, CDR2 YYNGEE. The CDR3 is made up of 15 amino acids. V shed 0 bases, J shed 1 base, and the junction held 1 base outside the gene matches. The DNA for the CDR3 is TGTGCCAGCAGCGTAGGGGGGGGGTCCTACAATGAGCAGTTCTTC. As protein: CASSVGGGSYNEQFF.

This clonotype has ten or more counts. The chain employs TRBV10-3 and TRBJ2-7; D is unresolved. Germline loops: CDR1 ENHRY, CDR2 SYGVKD. V gave up 0 bases and J gave up 5 bases, with 8 bases separating them. The CDR3 has 13 residues. The CDR3 sequence: CAISESASNEQYF. CDR3 sequence (DNA): TGTGCCATCAGTGAGTCCGCCTCGAACGAGCAGTACTTC.

Ten or more counts support this clonotype. This chain joins TRBV7-2 and TRBJ1-2; D gene ambiguous. V lost 5 bases to trimming and J lost 0 bases, with 19 bases between them. Germline V gene sequence: CDR1 SGHTA, CDR2 FQGNSA. The CDR3 has 17 amino acids. CDR3 region: CASSPSEYRAPNYGYTF. Written as DNA, the CDR3 is TGTGCCAGCAGCCCCTCAGAGTACAGAGCACCTAACTATGGCTACACCTTC.

This clonotype was counted at least ten times. The chain has TRBV11-1 and TRBJ2-3, with 15 bases matching TRBD2. The ends lost 5 bases at V and 0 bases at J; junction bases unmatched: 3. The CDR3 has 17 residues. Germline CDR1 and CDR2: SGHAT and FQDESV (reference sequence). CDR3 sequence (DNA): TGTGCCAGCAGCCCGGGACTAGCGGGAGGCAGCACAGATACGCAGTATTTT. Protein sequence: CASSPGLAGGSTDTQYF. The whole variable domain, remainder taken from reference TRBV11-1 and TRBJ2-3, is EAEVAQSPRYKITEKSQAVAFWCDPISGHATLYWYRQILGQGPELLVQFQDESVVDDSQLPKDRFSAERLKGVDSTLKIQPAELGDSAMYLCASSPGLAGGSTDTQYFGPGTRLTVL.

This clonotype occurred many times. The J gene is TRBJ2-1, the V gene TRBV6-5; D is perhaps TRBD2 (7 bases). This CDR3 comprises 14 residues. The V end was cut by 6 bases, the J end by 9 bases, with 18 bases between. Germline V gene sequence: CDR1 MNHEY, CDR2 SVGAGI. CDR3 nucleotide sequence: TGTGCCAGCAGAAGAGGGGGAGGGGCGGTTGAGCAGTTCTTC. This sequence encodes CASRRGGGAVEQFF.

The table lists this clonotype with many counts. The chain joins TRBV7-9 to TRBJ2-1; D unclear. Trimming left V 1 base short and J 8 bases short, with 12 bases between. Germline V gives CDR1 SEHNR, CDR2 FQNEAQ (reference sequence). There are 14 residues in the CDR3. CDR3 DNA: TGTGCCAGCAGCTTAGTATTCAGCTCGCATGAGCAGTTCTTC. As protein: CASSLVFSSHEQFF.

This clonotype was detected ten times or more. This rearrangement joins TRBV20-1 to TRBJ2-1; tentatively, D is TRBD1 (5 bases). The germline CDR1 and CDR2 sequences are DFQATT and SNEGSKA (reference sequence). V gave up 2 bases and J gave up 9 bases, with 14 bases separating them. The CDR3 has 13 amino acids. For the CDR3, the DNA is TGCAGTGCTAGATTAGGTCCGCAGGGTGAGCAGTTCTTC. Protein: CSARLGPQGEQFF.

This clonotype was counted at least ten times. J is TRBJ2-3 and V is TRBV3-1, with a weak D call TRBD2 (5 bases). V lost 5 bases, J lost 0 bases, and 12 bases lay in between. From germline, CDR1 is LGHDT and CDR2 YNNKEL (reference sequence). The CDR3 runs to 15 residues. The CDR3 reads CASSSPGYSTDTQYF. Here the CDR3 DNA reads TGTGCCAGCAGCTCCCCGGGATATAGCACAGATACGCAGTATTTT.

This clonotype was recorded many times. The chain recombines TRBV9 with TRBJ1-1; maybe TRBD1 (5 bases). This CDR3 has 14 residues. The germline CDR1 and CDR2 sequences are SGDLS and YYNGEE. The ends were cut back, 6 bases at V and 2 bases at J, with 14 bases in the middle. The CDR3 spells CASTPLGVNTEAFF. CDR3 DNA sequence: TGTGCCAGCACCCCGCTGGGGGTCAACACTGAAGCTTTCTTT.

This clonotype was detected ten times or more. The rearrangement joins TRBV20-1 to TRBJ2-3; TRBD2 might be the D (6 bases). This CDR3 comprises 16 residues. Trimming cost V 6 bases and J 2 bases, with 21 bases left between them. CDR1 is DFQATT, CDR2 SNEGSKA, per germline (reference sequence). The CDR3 DNA reads as TGCAGTGCCCTCACAACAGCGGGCTCGTCCACAGATACGCAGTATTTT. The encoded protein is CSALTTAGSSTDTQYF.

This clonotype was seen at least ten times. The chain is built from TRBV5-1 and TRBJ1-1, with D possibly TRBD1 on 6 matching bases. Trimming cost V 4 bases and J 5 bases, with 12 bases left between them. This CDR3 is built from 13 residues. Germline V lookup: CDR1 SGHRS, CDR2 YFSETQ. DNA of the CDR3: TGCGCCAGCAGCCAGGACAGTCCTACTGAAGCTTTCTTT. This gives the protein CASSQDSPTEAFF.

This clonotype was detected ten times or more. The V and J genes are TRBV7-3 and TRBJ1-2; TRBD1 matches at 9 bases. The germline V gene has CDR1 SGHTA and CDR2 FQGTGA. The CDR3 has 15 amino acids. V lost 4 bases to trimming and J lost 6 bases; unmatched junction nucleotides: 9. The CDR3 sequence is CASSSAGTGTHGYTF. DNA for the CDR3: TGTGCCAGCAGCTCGGCCGGGACAGGGACTCATGGCTACACCTTC.

Of note for this clonotype: Just one base apart from a much larger clone, this may be a read error. Because it lacks the conserved phenylalanine or tryptophan at the end, this CDR3 is likely a read error. The CDR3 here is CAISELPGPQPQHC. The CDR3 DNA is TGTGCCATCAGTGAGTTGCCAGGGCCTCAGCCCCAGCATTGT. The chain links TRBV10-3 to TRBJ1-5; tentative D call: TRBD1 (5 bases). Trimming shortened V by 1 base and J by 6 bases, and 10 bases separated the two germline ends. CDR1 and CDR2 from the germline V gene are ENHRY and SYGVKD. The CDR3 covers 14 residues.